The 26 T cell receptor beta chains given below trace back to one sample, sequenced in a study of T-cell reconstitution after alpha-beta-depleted transplantation in children. Using unique molecular identifiers, the investigators prepared the TCRbeta library. TCRdb re-called the PCR reads with MiXCR, one entry per CDR3 protein. The profile shows nearly 200,000 distinct CDR3 sequences, 5.5% to 7% of them singletons. The sequenced sample was PBMCs, obtained before TCRalphabeta/CD19-depleted stem cell transplant. The receptors derive from a girl less than two years old with combined immunodeficiency, due to receive a stem cell transplant.

This clonotype has at least ten counts. The chain combines TRBV7-2 with TRBJ2-1; 7 bases line up with TRBD2. CDR1 is SGHTA and CDR2 is FQGNSA in the germline V gene. The CDR3 loop spans 16 amino acids. J was trimmed by 7 bases and V by 1 base; bases with no gene match: 10. This CDR3 is CASSLVRGGVWNEQFF. CDR3 DNA sequence: TGTGCCAGCAGCTTAGTACGTGGGGGGGTGTGGAATGAGCAGTTCTTC.

This clonotype was observed many times. The chain links TRBV4-1 to TRBJ2-1, with TRBD1 as a possible D gene (6 bases). The germline CDR1 and CDR2 sequences are MGHRA and YSYEKL. CDR3 length: 15 residues. V lost 6 bases to trimming and J lost 0 bases, with 12 bases between them. CDR3 region: CASRMDSSSYNEQFF. The CDR3 DNA sequence: TGCGCCAGCAGAATGGACAGCAGCTCCTACAATGAGCAGTTCTTC.

This clonotype was observed a few times. This chain joins TRBV6-2 or TRBV6-3 and TRBJ1-2, with D perhaps matching TRBD1 (5 bases). This CDR3 has 20 residues. V shed 10 bases and J shed 0 bases, with 33 bases lying between them. Germline CDR1 is MNHEY and CDR2 is SVGEGT. The CDR3 coding sequence is TGTGCCACTTCTATATCCGGCCAACAACTCGGGGACCGAGCTAACTATGGCTACACCTTC. This translates into CATSISGQQLGDRANYGYTF.

This clonotype was recorded many times. The chain uses TRBV5-6 and TRBJ2-7, with D unresolved. CDR3 length: 13 amino acids. Germline CDR1 reads SGHDT; CDR2 reads YYEEEE. With 0 bases removed from V and 2 bases from J, the gap between germline ends came to 6 bases. The CDR3 region has the DNA TGTGCCAGCAGCTTGGAAGGAACCTACGAGCAGTACTTC. Translation: CASSLEGTYEQYF. The complete variable domain, with remaining parts taken from reference TRBV5-6 and TRBJ2-7, reads DAGVTQSPTHLIKTRGQQVTLRCSPKSGHDTVSWYQQALGQGPQFIFQYYEEEERQRGNFPDRFSGHQFPNYSSELNVNALLLGDSALYLCASSLEGTYEQYFGPGTRLTVT.

At least ten counts were recorded for this clonotype. J is TRBJ2-7 and V is TRBV29-1; D is perhaps TRBD1 or TRBD2 (6 bases each). CDR3 size: 14 residues. Germline assignment: CDR1 SQVTM and CDR2 ANQGSEA. V dropped 2 bases and J dropped 1 base, with 12 bases sitting between them. CDR3 residues: CSVESGGGSYEQYF. CDR3 bases: TGCAGCGTTGAAAGCGGAGGGGGGTCCTACGAGCAGTACTTC.

This clonotype appeared many times. The rearrangement joins TRBV20-1 to TRBJ2-7, with D tentatively TRBD2 (5 bases). V was trimmed by 1 base and J by 7 bases, leaving 17 bases between them. The CDR3 totals 14 residues. Germline lookup yields CDR1 DFQATT and CDR2 SNEGSKA (reference sequence). The CDR3 reads CSARVLRRPREQYF. The CDR3 DNA reads TGCAGTGCTAGAGTTTTAAGGAGGCCGAGGGAGCAGTACTTC.

This clonotype was seen at least ten times. This sequence joins TRBV29-1 and TRBJ2-1; D ambiguous. Germline lookup yields CDR1 SQVTM and CDR2 ANQGSEA. V was cut by 7 bases and J by 0 bases, with 13 bases left in between. The CDR3 is 14 residues long. The CDR3 reads CSGEAPSSYNEQFF. Here the CDR3 DNA reads TGCAGCGGGGAAGCGCCGAGCTCCTACAATGAGCAGTTCTTC.

This clonotype was observed at least ten times. The chain joins TRBV5-1 to TRBJ2-1, with 13 bases identical to TRBD2. The V gene's germline CDR1 is SGHRS and CDR2 YFSETQ. The CDR3 contains 15 residues. V gave up 4 bases and J gave up 9 bases; unmatched junction bases: 7. In nucleotides, the CDR3 is TGCGCCAGCAGCCAGCGACTAGCGGGAGGATTTGAGCAGTTCTTC. Protein product: CASSQRLAGGFEQFF.

Ten or more counts support this clonotype. The rearrangement uses TRBV30 and TRBJ1-2; the D gene is possibly TRBD1 (5 bases). CDR1 and CDR2 (germline): GTSNPN, SVGIG (reference sequence). V was cut by 4 bases and J by 0 bases, with 21 bases left in between. The CDR3 spans 17 residues. The CDR3 sequence: CAWTDELSGTANYGYTF. Written as DNA, the CDR3 is TGTGCCTGGACCGATGAGCTCAGCGGGACGGCTAACTATGGCTACACCTTC.

This clonotype was observed many times. The chain couples TRBV28 to TRBJ2-3, with D tentatively TRBD1 (6 bases). CDR1 MDHEN and CDR2 SYDVKM come from the germline V gene. V was trimmed by 6 bases and J by 0 bases, leaving 22 bases between them. The CDR3 extends over 18 amino acids. The CDR3 loop is CASRSHRDTSTSTDTQYF. The CDR3 DNA is TGTGCCAGCAGATCACACCGGGACACGAGTACTAGCACAGATACGCAGTATTTT.

This clonotype occurred many times. The chain combines TRBV7-2 with TRBJ2-7, with D perhaps TRBD2 (6 bases). The CDR3 has 14 residues. From germline, CDR1 is SGHTA and CDR2 FQGNSA. Trimming removed 1 base from V and 5 bases from J, with 12 bases in between. The CDR3 protein is CASSLGPGEDEQYF. DNA for the CDR3: TGTGCCAGCAGCTTAGGGCCCGGGGAGGACGAGCAGTACTTC.

This clonotype was observed at least ten times. The rearrangement joins TRBV7-9 to TRBJ1-3, with 9 bases fitting TRBD1. The trim removed 5 bases at V and 4 bases at J, leaving 6 bases unmatched. Germline CDR1 is SEHNR and CDR2 is FQNEAQ (reference sequence). The CDR3 contains 15 residues. CDR3 sequence: CASSAGQGLGNTIYF. The CDR3 region has the DNA TGTGCCAGCAGCGCCGGACAGGGGCTCGGAAACACCATATATTTT. Full variable domain (remainder filled in from reference TRBV7-9 and TRBJ1-3): DTGVSQNPRHKITKRGQNVTFRCDPISEHNRLYWYRQTLGQGPEFLTYFQNEAQLEKSRLLSDRFSAERPKGSFSTLEIQRTEQGDSAMYLCASSAGQGLGNTIYFGEGSWLTVV.

In its sample, this clonotype was seen many times. This chain uses TRBV28 with TRBJ2-7; 7 bases align to TRBD2. This CDR3 is built from 16 residues. Germline V CDR1 and CDR2: MDHEN, SYDVKM. V gave up 6 bases and J gave up 7 bases; unmatched junction bases: 18. The CDR3 DNA reads TGTGCCAGCAGACTAGGCGGGGGACTATCTCATTATGAGCAGTACTTC. It codes for CASRLGGGLSHYEQYF. Filled out from reference TRBV28 and TRBJ2-7, the complete variable domain reads DVKVTQSSRYLVKRTGEKVFLECVQDMDHENMFWYRQDPGLGLRLIYFSYDVKMKEKGDIPEGYSVSREKKERFSLILESASTNQTSMYLCASRLGGGLSHYEQYFGPGTRLTVT.

V and J are TRBV3-1 and TRBJ2-4; 11 bases match TRBD2. The CDR3 consists of 16 residues. Trimming removed 2 bases from V and 12 bases from J; junction bases left unmatched: 12. Germline CDR1 and CDR2: LGHDT and YNNKEL (reference sequence). The CDR3: CASSQLAGGPKSAQYF. In nucleotides, the CDR3 is TGTGCCAGCAGCCAATTAGCGGGGGGGCCGAAGAGTGCTCAGTACTTC.

This clonotype appeared many times. The V and J genes are TRBV7-2 and TRBJ1-5, with D unresolved. Between the trimmed V and J ends, which lost 5 bases and 5 bases, there was a span of 13 bases. CDR1 SGHTA and CDR2 FQGNSA come from the germline V gene. This CDR3 is built from 14 residues. CDR3 sequence (DNA): TGTGCCAGCAGCCTGCGGGGAAGTTATCAGCCCCAGCATTTT. It encodes CASSLRGSYQPQHF.

This clonotype has a count of ten or more. This sequence joins TRBV12-3 or TRBV12-4 and TRBJ2-6; TRBD1 is a possible D gene (6 bases). With 3 bases removed from V and 8 bases from J, the gap between germline ends came to 8 bases. CDR3 length equals 13 residues. CDR3: CASSFTGPNVLTF. CDR3 DNA: TGTGCCAGCAGTTTTACAGGGCCCAACGTCCTGACTTTC.

This clonotype appeared a few times. The V call is TRBV20-1, the J call TRBJ2-1, with a tentative D call TRBD2 (5 bases). V gave up 7 bases and J gave up 0 bases, with 16 bases separating them. CDR1 is DFQATT and CDR2 is SNEGSKA in the germline V gene (reference sequence). CDR3 length: 15 amino acids. The chain's CDR3 is CSVSSYRTSYNEQFF. The CDR3 DNA is TGCAGTGTTTCTAGCTATAGAACCTCCTACAATGAGCAGTTCTTC.

This clonotype has ten or more counts. The junction does not match germline at one end; this may be a read error. The chain joins TRBV4-3 to TRBJ2-7, with no clear D. The length of the CDR3 is 13 residues. The germline CDR1 and CDR2 sequences are LGHNA and YSLEER. Here the CDR3 reads CASSQDRGYEQYF. CDR3 DNA: TGTGCCAGCAGCCAAGATCGAGGCTACGAGCAGTACTTC.

In this sample, this clonotype turned up many times. The V and J genes are TRBV25-1 and TRBJ2-3; D uncertain. Germline lookup yields CDR1 MGHDK and CDR2 SYGVNS. V lost 7 bases and J 8 bases, leaving 10 bases between the germline ends. This CDR3 comprises 11 residues. The CDR3 DNA follows: TGTGCCAGCACCCAACCCGGTACGCAGTATTTT. Its translation: CASTQPGTQYF. Full variable domain (missing parts from reference TRBV25-1 and TRBJ2-3): EADIYQTPRYLVIGTGKKITLECSQTMGHDKMYWYQQDPGMELHLIHYSYGVNSTEKGDLSSESTVSRIRTEHFPLTLESARPSHTSQYLCASTQPGTQYFGPGTRLTVL.

The chain carries TRBV9 and TRBJ2-1; D perhaps matches TRBD1 (6 bases). V lost 4 bases and J 6 bases, leaving 11 bases between the germline ends. Germline CDR1 is SGDLS and CDR2 is YYNGEE. CDR3 length: 13 residues. This chain's CDR3 is CASSLDSVNEQFF. CDR3 coding DNA: TGTGCCAGCAGCCTGGACAGTGTCAATGAGCAGTTCTTC.

In this sample, this clonotype turned up a few times. The gene calls are TRBV20-1 and TRBJ1-6, with 7 bases aligning to TRBD1. V lost 6 bases, J lost 7 bases, and 9 bases stayed unmatched. Germline V gene sequence: CDR1 DFQATT, CDR2 SNEGSKA (reference sequence). The CDR3 is 14 amino acids. This CDR3 is CSAQGGVANSPLHF. The CDR3 DNA reads TGCAGTGCCCAGGGGGGGGTCGCGAATTCACCCCTCCACTTT.

This clonotype was counted many times. The rearrangement joins TRBV5-1 to TRBJ1-1; 7 nucleotides match TRBD1. The germline gives CDR1 SGHRS, CDR2 YFSETQ. The CDR3 contains 15 residues. The V and J ends lost 4 bases and 3 bases, in that order; junction bases with no gene match: 9. DNA for the CDR3: TGCGCCAGCAGCCTCCACGACAGGGTGGACACTGAAGCTTTCTTT. Translation: CASSLHDRVDTEAFF.

This clonotype was recorded at least ten times. The DNA for the CDR3 is TGCGCCAGCAGCTTGGCTAGGGATGAAGCTTTCTTT. It codes for CASSLARDEAFF. The chain couples TRBV5-1 to TRBJ1-1, with D hard to call. V was shortened by 0 bases and J by 7 bases, with 7 bases between the two germline ends. In germline, CDR1 is SGHRS, CDR2 YFSETQ. The CDR3 is made up of 12 amino acids.

This clonotype was seen repeatedly, ten times or more. V and J are TRBV7-9 and TRBJ1-2; D ambiguous. The V gene's germline CDR1 is SEHNR and CDR2 FQNEAQ (reference sequence). This CDR3 contains 11 residues. Trimming took off 1 base at V and 6 bases at J, with 3 bases between the two ends. The CDR3 nucleotides are TGTGCCAGCAGCTTAGGGGATGGCTACACCTTC. This translates into CASSLGDGYTF. Looking up the rest from reference TRBV7-9 and TRBJ1-2 gives the full variable domain: DTGVSQNPRHKITKRGQNVTFRCDPISEHNRLYWYRQTLGQGPEFLTYFQNEAQLEKSRLLSDRFSAERPKGSFSTLEIQRTEQGDSAMYLCASSLGDGYTFGSGTRLTVV.

This clonotype was recorded at least ten times. CDR3 DNA: TGTGCCAGCAGCCAAGCGGGGAAAACCTACAATGAGCAGTTCTTC. Encoded protein: CASSQAGKTYNEQFF. The chain links TRBV12-3 or TRBV12-4 to TRBJ2-1; 7 bases map to TRBD2. The CDR3 contains 15 residues. V was pared by 6 bases and J by 2 bases, with 7 bases of the junction left unmatched.

This clonotype was picked up many times. V gene TRBV21-1 combines with J gene TRBJ2-1; the table calls TRBD2, which could not be checked here. TRBV21-1 is a pseudogene locus. CDR3 length equals 16 residues. The CDR3 DNA reads TGTGCCAGCAGCAAGAGGGCCGCGGGAGGCTGGAATGAGCAGTTCTTC. It translates to CASSKRAAGGWNEQFF.